These T cell receptor beta chains were read from a single sample in a study of control samples from healthy donors and cancer patients. Clones were read by immunoSEQ multiplex PCR, and TCRdb kept only the in-frame ones, dropping some. Found here are around 82,000 clones, more than 70% of them singletons; the top ten hold around 20%. The sequenced sample was blood. These receptors all stem from a man in his fifties or sixties in good health. CDR3s include the opening cysteine and the closing phenylalanine or tryptophan. D genes are given only for firm matches. Size is omitted from some rows. Given values are once, few, many or a class for expanded clones.

J gene,D gene,V gene,clone size,CDR3 protein,CDR3 DNA
TRBJ1-1,NA,TRBV29-1,many,CSVDSMGEAFF,TGCAGCGTTGATTCCATGGGGGAAGCTTTCTTT
TRBJ2-5,NA,TRBV6-2/TRBV6-3,NA,CASSWGRWGETQYF,TGTGCCAGCAGTTGGGGCAGGTGGGGAGAGACCCAGTACTTC
TRBJ1-2,NA,TRBV6-5,NA,CAARGIYGYTF,TGTGCCGCCAGGGGAATCTATGGCTACACCTTC
TRBJ1-1,TRBD1,TRBV2,NA,CASRDTGAEGTEAFF,TGTGCCAGCAGAGACACAGGGGCGGAAGGCACTGAAGCTTTCTTT
TRBJ2-1,TRBD2,TRBV3-1/TRBV3-2,NA,CASSQQLAGGPKGEQFF,TGTGCCAGCAGCCAACAACTAGCGGGAGGGCCAAAGGGTGAGCAGTTCTTC
TRBJ2-1,NA,TRBV6-6,NA,CASSYAGQLNEQFF,TGTGCCAGCAGTTACGCTGGACAGCTCAATGAGCAGTTCTTC
TRBJ1-2,NA,TRBV5-1,NA,CASSLEGWGKSGYTF,TGCGCCAGCAGCTTGGAGGGCTGGGGCAAGTCGGGCTACACCTTC
TRBJ2-7,TRBD2,TRBV4-2,NA,CASSQENSGSYEQYF,TGTGCCAGCAGCCAAGAGAACAGCGGGAGCTACGAGCAGTACTTC
TRBJ1-2,TRBD1,TRBV4-3,once,CASSQDRGGVGYGYTF,TGCGCCAGCAGCCAAGATAGAGGGGGCGTGGGTTATGGCTACACCTTC
TRBJ1-3,NA,TRBV7-2,NA,CASSLAGQTGNTIYF,TGTGCCAGCAGCTTAGCAGGGCAGACTGGAAACACCATATATTTT
TRBJ1-1,NA,TRBV7-3,few,CASSLSGATEAFF,TGTGCCAGCAGCTTGAGCGGGGCCACTGAAGCTTTCTTT
TRBJ1-5,TRBD1,TRBV28,NA,CASRPTGGFNQPQHF,TGTGCCAGCAGACCAACAGGGGGCTTTAATCAGCCCCAGCATTTT
TRBJ2-1,NA,TRBV9,NA,CASSVVGTYNEQFF,TGTGCCAGCAGCGTAGTCGGTACCTACAATGAGCAGTTCTTC
TRBJ2-7,NA,TRBV11-2,NA,CASSFLPGGSTYEQYF,TGTGCCAGCAGCTTCCTCCCTGGAGGGAGTACCTACGAGCAGTACTTC
TRBJ1-1,TRBD1,TRBV7-2,once,CASSSYRGYTEAFF,TGTGCCAGCAGCTCCTACAGGGGGTACACTGAAGCTTTCTTT
TRBJ2-4,TRBD2,TRBV11-2,once,CASSLGLAENIQYF,TGTGCCAGCAGCTTAGGACTAGCGGAAAACATTCAGTACTTC
TRBJ1-5,NA,TRBV10-1,NA,CASSESSRDSNQPQHF,TGCGCCAGCAGTGAGTCCTCCAGGGATAGCAATCAGCCCCAGCATTTT
TRBJ2-5,TRBD2,TRBV27,NA,CASSMRLAGAQETQYF,TGTGCCAGCTCTATGAGGCTAGCGGGGGCCCAAGAGACCCAGTACTTC
TRBJ2-1,TRBD2,TRBV11-2,NA,CASSLLAGRYNEQFF,TGTGCCAGCAGCTTACTAGCGGGACGATACAATGAGCAGTTCTTC
TRBJ1-2,NA,TRBV5-4,NA,CASSRDSNYGYTF,TGTGCCAGCAGCCGCGACAGCAACTATGGCTACACCTTC
TRBJ2-1,TRBD2,TRBV27,NA,CASSWGTGLADYNEQFF,TGTGCCAGCAGTTGGGGCACGGGACTAGCGGATTACAATGAGCAGTTCTTC
TRBJ2-1,NA,TRBV5-8,NA,CASSYRAPVVSEQFF,TGTGCCAGCAGCTACAGGGCTCCGGTGGTCTCTGAGCAGTTCTTC
TRBJ2-3,NA,TRBV11-3,NA,CASSLGGTDTQYF,TGTGCCAGCAGCTTAGGGGGCACAGATACGCAGTATTTT
TRBJ2-1,TRBD1,TRBV19,NA,CASRTGASRTGEQFF,TGTGCCAGTAGGACAGGGGCCTCGAGAACGGGTGAGCAGTTCTTC
TRBJ1-1,TRBD1,TRBV24-1,NA,CATGPGQGNTEAFF,TGTGCCACCGGGCCCGGACAGGGGAACACTGAAGCTTTCTTT
TRBJ1-1,TRBD1,TRBV19,NA,CASKVQGGREAFF,TGTGCCAGTAAGGTACAGGGGGGGAGAGAAGCTTTCTTT
TRBJ2-7,NA,TRBV12-5,NA,CASGRPSGSSYEQYF,TGTGCTAGTGGTCGACCCAGCGGTAGCTCCTACGAGCAGTACTTC
TRBJ1-2,TRBD1,TRBV18,NA,CASSPGQGLLNYGYTF,TGTGCCAGCTCACCGGGACAGGGGCTCCTAAACTATGGCTACACCTTC
TRBJ2-5,TRBD1,TRBV30,NA,CAWTRDRQETQYF,TGTGCCTGGACCCGGGACAGACAAGAGACCCAGTACTTC
TRBJ2-5,NA,TRBV11-2,NA,CASSTRGVGEWALETQYF,TGTGCCAGCAGCACCAGAGGGGTGGGGGAATGGGCGCTGGAGACCCAGTACTTC
TRBJ1-5,NA,TRBV9,NA,CASSTGGANQPQHF,TGTGCCAGCAGCACCGGTGGGGCCAATCAGCCCCAGCATTTT
TRBJ2-1,TRBD2,TRBV11-3,NA,CASSLYSGNSYNEQFF,TGTGCCAGCAGCCTCTACAGCGGGAACTCCTACAATGAGCAGTTCTTC
TRBJ2-6,NA,TRBV18,NA,CASSPALGGANVLTF,TGTGCCAGCTCACCGGCCTTGGGTGGGGCCAACGTCCTGACTTTC
TRBJ2-3,TRBD2,TRBV4-2,NA,CASSQGIGGGSTDTQYF,TGTGCCAGCAGCCAAGGCATCGGGGGGGGGAGCACAGATACGCAGTATTTT
TRBJ2-1,TRBD2,TRBV19,NA,CASSTLGAGAKYNEQFF,TGTGCCAGTAGTACCCTCGGAGCGGGAGCGAAGTACAATGAGCAGTTCTTC
TRBJ2-2,NA,TRBV6-5,NA,CASSYWRGTGELFF,TGTGCCAGCAGTTACTGGCGGGGCACCGGGGAGCTGTTTTTT
TRBJ1-3,NA,TRBV27,NA,CASRERALSGNTIYF,TGTGCCAGCAGGGAAAGGGCCCTCTCTGGAAACACCATATATTTT